Listed below are T cell receptor beta chains from one sample, sequenced in a study of neurological immune-mediated disorders. TCRdb recomputed calls from the 5' RACE reads with MiXCR, one row per CDR3 protein. The table includes roughly 31,000 distinct CDR3 sequences, 20% to 25% detected once. Sequenced input: CD4+ T cells from blood. The receptors derive from a man aged 45 to 65 with HTLV-1-associated myelopathy (HAM/TSP). CDR3s include the opening cysteine and the closing phenylalanine or tryptophan. A D gene is named only where the DNA matches it firmly. Size is omitted from some rows. Given values are once, few, many or a class for expanded clones.

v_call,d_call,j_call,clone_size,cdr3_length,cdr3_nt,cdr3_aa
TRBV5-1,TRBD2,TRBJ2-7,many,14,TGCGCCAGCAGCGAACCGGGACTAGCGGGAGAGCAGTACTTC,CASSEPGLAGEQYF
TRBV7-2,-,TRBJ2-7,many,14,TGTGCCAGCAGCGGGCGGGACTTGTCGTCCGAGCAGTACTTC,CASSGRDLSSEQYF
TRBV7-2,-,TRBJ2-2,many,16,TGTGCCTCGATGGAGGGAAGCCTACTTAACACCGGGGAGCTGTTTTTT,CASMEGSLLNTGELFF
TRBV20-1,TRBD1,TRBJ1-2,once,13,TGCAGTGCTAGGTCAGGGGGCAGCTATGGCTACACCTTC,CSARSGGSYGYTF
TRBV5-1,-,TRBJ1-2,many,15,TGCGCCAGCAGCGCGACCGCCGGCCATAACTATGGCTACACCTTC,CASSATAGHNYGYTF
TRBV7-3,TRBD2,TRBJ2-1,many,18,TGTGCCAGCAGCCTCCTCCCCAGCGGGGGGGCAACCTACAATGAGCAGTTCTTC,CASSLLPSGGATYNEQFF
TRBV27,-,TRBJ1-5,many,13,TGTGCCAGCCGGACAGTTAGCAATCAGCCCCAGCATTTT,CASRTVSNQPQHF
TRBV15,-,TRBJ2-1,-,13,TGTGCCACCAGCGGAGACAGAGACAATGAGCAGTTCTTC,CATSGDRDNEQFF
TRBV27,TRBD1,TRBJ1-5,-,15,TGTGCCAGCAGCACACGGGGGACAGTAAATCAGCCCCAGCATTTT,CASSTRGTVNQPQHF
TRBV20-1,TRBD2,TRBJ2-3,-,16,TGCAGTGCTAGAGATATCATAGCGGGAGTACGGTCCGGGCAGTATTTT,CSARDIIAGVRSGQYF
TRBV6-6,-,TRBJ1-4,few,12,TGTGCCAGCCGGGGGAAGAATGAAAAACTGTTTTTT,CASRGKNEKLFF
TRBV20-1,TRBD2,TRBJ2-5,many,15,TGCAGTGCTAGAGACAGAAGGACTAGCCAAGAGACCCAGTACTTC,CSARDRRTSQETQYF
TRBV20-1,TRBD2,TRBJ2-2,-,12,TGTAGTGCTAGCGGGAGTACCAGGGAGCTGTTTTTT,CSASGSTRELFF
TRBV20-1,TRBD2,TRBJ2-7,many,15,TGCAGTGCTAGAGGGGCTAGCGGAAACCTTTACGAGCAGTACTTC,CSARGASGNLYEQYF
TRBV20-1,-,TRBJ1-4,many,13,TGCAGTGCTATCGAAACGGATAATGAAAAACTGTTTTTT,CSAIETDNEKLFF
TRBV5-1,TRBD1,TRBJ2-3,many,18,TGCGCCAGCAGCTCCTCGCGGACAGGGGGCAGGGGTACAGATACGCAGTATTTT,CASSSSRTGGRGTDTQYF
TRBV5-1,-,TRBJ2-1,medium-sized,16,TGCGCCAGCAGCTTGGGTTTGGCGACGGAGGACAATGAGCAGTTCTTC,CASSLGLATEDNEQFF
TRBV20-1,TRBD1,TRBJ2-7,many,13,TGCAGTGCTAGACCTTTTAGGGGGCGGGAGCAGTACTTC,CSARPFRGREQYF
TRBV3-1,-,TRBJ1-5,-,14,TGTGCCAGCAGCCATAGGGAACTCAATCAGCCCCAGCATTTT,CASSHRELNQPQHF
TRBV20-1,-,TRBJ1-2,many,13,TGCAGTGCTAGCCATCCAGGGTACTATGGCTACACCTTC,CSASHPGYYGYTF
TRBV15,-,TRBJ2-7,-,15,TGTGCCACCAGCAGTGATGACTTGGTGACCTACGAGCAGTACTTC,CATSSDDLVTYEQYF
TRBV20-1,-,TRBJ1-6,many,16,TGCAGTGCTAGCCCCTGGGAGGCAGGGTCGAGTTCACCCCTCCACTTT,CSASPWEAGSSSPLHF
TRBV7-2,TRBD1,TRBJ2-2,-,15,TGTGCCAGCAGCTTACGGACAGGGGGCTCCTGGGAGCTGTTTTTT,CASSLRTGGSWELFF
TRBV5-1,-,TRBJ1-1,-,17,TGCGCCAGCAGCTTACAGGGAACCTTACCCGGTAACACTGAAGCTTTCTTT,CASSLQGTLPGNTEAFF
TRBV12-3/TRBV12-4,-,TRBJ1-2,many,12,TGTGCCAGCAGTCTAATAGCTTTAGGCTACACCTTC,CASSLIALGYTF
TRBV20-1,-,TRBJ1-2,many,15,TGCAGTGCTAGAGATCCGTCCGGCAGAAACTATGGCTACACCTTC,CSARDPSGRNYGYTF
TRBV7-2,-,TRBJ1-3,many,16,TGTGCCAGCAGCCCCGGCGGGGGGCTCCCAGGAAACACCATATATTTT,CASSPGGGLPGNTIYF
TRBV29-1,TRBD1,TRBJ1-1,many,17,TGCAGCGTTGAAGGGGTGTCAGGGGGGGCGATGAACACTGAAGCTTTCTTT,CSVEGVSGGAMNTEAFF
TRBV5-6,TRBD2,TRBJ2-1,many,14,TGTGCCAGCACCAGACGCGGGGGCTACAATGAGCAGTTCTTC,CASTRRGGYNEQFF
TRBV13,-,TRBJ1-2,many,14,TGTGCCAGCAACCAACAGCACGTCAACTATGGCTACACCTTC,CASNQQHVNYGYTF
TRBV20-1,-,TRBJ1-5,many,16,TGCAGTGCTAGACCCGAATGGGGTAATAGCAATCAGCCCCAGCATTTT,CSARPEWGNSNQPQHF
TRBV7-3,TRBD1,TRBJ2-2,many,15,TGTGCCAGCAGCGGACAGGGAGATTACACCGGGGAGCTGTTTTTT,CASSGQGDYTGELFF
TRBV29-1,-,TRBJ1-1,once,14,TGCAGCCCGCAGGGTTACTTACTGAACACTGAAGCTTTCTTT,CSPQGYLLNTEAFF
TRBV5-1,-,TRBJ2-7,-,12,TGCGCCAGCAGCCCCAACCTTTACGAGCAGTACTTC,CASSPNLYEQYF
TRBV12-3/TRBV12-4,-,TRBJ2-5,many,13,TGTGCCAGCAGCCCGACCACCGGGTGGACCCAGTACTTC,CASSPTTGWTQYF